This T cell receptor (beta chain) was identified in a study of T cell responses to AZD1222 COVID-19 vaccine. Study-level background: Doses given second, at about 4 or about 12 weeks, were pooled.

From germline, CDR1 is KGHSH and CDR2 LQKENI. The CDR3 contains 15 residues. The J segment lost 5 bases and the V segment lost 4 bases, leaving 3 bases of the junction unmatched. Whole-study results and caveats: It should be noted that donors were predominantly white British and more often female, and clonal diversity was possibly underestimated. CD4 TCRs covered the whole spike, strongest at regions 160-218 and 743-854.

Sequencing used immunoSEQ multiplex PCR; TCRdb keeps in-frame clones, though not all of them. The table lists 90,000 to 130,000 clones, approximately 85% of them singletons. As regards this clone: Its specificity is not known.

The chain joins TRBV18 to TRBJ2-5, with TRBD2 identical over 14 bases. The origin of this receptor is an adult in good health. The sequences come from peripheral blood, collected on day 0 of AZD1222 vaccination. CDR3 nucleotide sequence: TGTGCCAGCTCACTCGGACTAGCGGGAGGCGAGACCCAGTACTTC. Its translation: CASSLGLAGGETQYF.